This TCR beta chain was identified during a study of glioma-infiltrating T cells after dendritic cell vaccination. Time point meaning: after dendritic cell vaccination, including at tumor progression/relapse. Clones were sequenced by immunoSEQ multiplex PCR, and TCRdb holds only the in-frame ones, with some missing. The table lists 20,000 or so clones, roughly 89% of them singletons, with around 3.2% in the top ten. The CDR3 runs 15 residues. V lost 6 bases, J lost 2 bases, and 7 bases stayed unmatched. Germline lookup yields CDR1 MGHRA and CDR2 YSYEKL. The source material was blood, sampled after dendritic cell vaccination. The chain joins TRBV4-1 to TRBJ1-3; 7 nucleotides agree with TRBD1. The TCR was taken from a human donor with glioblastoma. The CDR3 sequence is CASSQQGSTGNTIYF. The CDR3 nucleotides read TGCGCCAGCAGTCAACAGGGGTCGACTGGAAACACCATATATTTT.